These T cell receptor beta chains were read from a single sample in a study of radiotherapy plus CTLA-4 blockade in lung cancer. Method: immunoSEQ multiplex PCR; TCRdb's copy keeps in-frame clones and lacks some. The repertoire holds about 120,000 clones, with more than 75% as singletons. The sample in question was peripheral blood, obtained from a patient treated with radiotherapy plus ipilimumab. All receptors come from a human donor with non-small cell lung cancer that progressed on radiotherapy plus ipilimumab. Some clones in this sample may be carry-over from other donors' samples. CDR3s include the opening cysteine and the closing phenylalanine or tryptophan. D genes are given only for firm matches. Not every row has a clone size; where given, it reads once, few, many or a size class.

abundance	v_gene	d_gene	j_gene	len	CDR3aa	CDR3nt
-	TRBV7-3	TRBD1	TRBJ1-1	13	CASSPIQGAAAFF	TGTGCCAGCAGCCCGATACAGGGGGCGGCGGCTTTCTTT
-	TRBV5-8	-	TRBJ1-2	14	CASSSRQGNYGYTF	TGTGCCAGCAGCTCACGACAAGGAAACTATGGCTACACCTTC
-	TRBV5-1	-	TRBJ2-2	15	CASSLYEGGTGELFF	TGCGCCAGCAGCTTGTACGAAGGGGGCACCGGGGAGCTGTTTTTT
-	TRBV5-1	TRBD2	TRBJ2-7	15	CARSWGGGDSYEQYF	TGCGCCCGCAGCTGGGGCGGGGGGGATTCCTACGAGCAGTACTTC
-	TRBV10-3	-	TRBJ2-5	14	CATSEGGAQETQYF	TGTGCCACCTCGGAGGGGGGCGCCCAAGAGACCCAGTACTTC
-	TRBV9	-	TRBJ2-5	13	CASSVSGLGTQYF	TGTGCCAGCAGCGTATCTGGTTTAGGGACCCAGTACTTC
-	TRBV7-3	TRBD1	TRBJ1-6	13	CASSSTGVSPLHF	TGTGCCAGCAGCTCAACAGGGGTTTCACCCCTCCACTTT
-	TRBV5-1	-	TRBJ1-2	15	CASSFGQVSQGGYTF	TGCGCCAGCAGCTTTGGCCAGGTCTCCCAAGGGGGCTACACCTTC
-	TRBV10-3	-	TRBJ1-4	16	CAISDPGTPDGEKLFF	TGTGCCATCAGTGACCCGGGGACACCGGACGGTGAAAAACTGTTTTTT
-	TRBV28	-	TRBJ2-3	15	CASRKQGSSTDTQYF	TGTGCCAGCAGAAAACAGGGATCTAGCACAGATACGCAGTATTTT
few	TRBV2	TRBD1	TRBJ1-2	16	CASSEDVVRGGSGYTF	TGTGCCAGCAGTGAAGATGTCGTCAGGGGGGGAAGTGGCTACACCTTC
-	TRBV5-1	-	TRBJ2-2	15	CASSPRGANTGELFF	TGCGCCAGCAGCCCAAGGGGGGCCAACACCGGGGAGCTGTTTTTT
-	TRBV4-1	-	TRBJ1-2	15	CASSQAGPSNYGYTF	TGCGCCAGCAGCCAAGCGGGGCCGAGTAACTATGGCTACACCTTC
-	TRBV7-2	-	TRBJ1-5	15	CASSTQIYSNQPQHF	TGTGCCAGCAGCACACAGATTTATAGCAATCAGCCCCAGCATTTT
-	TRBV5-4	TRBD2	TRBJ2-3	15	CASSLTSGFFDTQYF	TGTGCCAGCAGCCTGACTAGCGGCTTCTTTGATACGCAGTATTTT
-	TRBV5-1	-	TRBJ2-5	14	CASSLGGPRETQYF	TGCGCCAGCAGCTTGGGGGGCCCAAGGGAGACCCAGTACTTC